These T cell receptor beta chains were read from a single sample in a study of naive and memory T cell subsets. MiXCR, run by TCRdb on the UMI-ligation and nested PCR reads, gives a single entry per CDR3 protein. The data hold about 85,000 distinct CDR3 sequences, with around 12% observed a single time. Sequencing was done on a sample of central memory CD4+ T cells from blood. These receptor sequences come from a human donor in good health. Each CDR3 is given with its conserved first and last residue. The order of the fields is clone size, V gene, D gene, J gene, CDR3 DNA, CDR3 protein. The D gene is left open where the match is weak. Clone size, where shown, is once, few, many, or a class for clones that have expanded.

clone size: few; V gene: TRBV11-3; D gene: TRBD1; J gene: TRBJ2-7; CDR3 DNA: TGTGCCAGCAGTTCGACGAGGACAGGGGGATACGAGCAGTACTTC; CDR3 protein: CASSSTRTGGYEQYF
clone size: -; V gene: TRBV10-2; D gene: TRBD1; J gene: TRBJ1-6; CDR3 DNA: TGCGCCAGCAGTGGACAGGGGGTCAACTCACCCCTCCACTTT; CDR3 protein: CASSGQGVNSPLHF
clone size: many; V gene: TRBV20-1; D gene: TRBD1; J gene: TRBJ1-5; CDR3 DNA: TGCAGTGCTAGACAGGGGGCCGGCAATCAGCCCCAGCATTTT; CDR3 protein: CSARQGAGNQPQHF
clone size: few; V gene: TRBV20-1; D gene: TRBD1; J gene: TRBJ1-4; CDR3 DNA: TGCAGTGCCCCGACAGGGCGTAATGAAAAACTGTTTTTT; CDR3 protein: CSAPTGRNEKLFF
clone size: few; V gene: TRBV7-6; D gene: TRBD2; J gene: TRBJ2-3; CDR3 DNA: TGTGCCAGCAGCTCCGGGACTAGCGTCGGCACAGATACGCAGTATTTT; CDR3 protein: CASSSGTSVGTDTQYF
clone size: -; V gene: TRBV5-1; D gene: -; J gene: TRBJ2-2; CDR3 DNA: TGCGCCAGCAGCTCAAGGGACGGGACCACCGGGGAGCTGTTTTTT; CDR3 protein: CASSSRDGTTGELFF
clone size: many; V gene: TRBV2; D gene: -; J gene: TRBJ2-3; CDR3 DNA: TGTGCCAGCAGTGAAGGGCAGGTTACAGATACGCAGTATTTT; CDR3 protein: CASSEGQVTDTQYF
clone size: -; V gene: TRBV23-1; D gene: TRBD2; J gene: TRBJ2-7; CDR3 DNA: TGCGCCAGCAGTCAATCCCGGGGGGAAAGGAACGAGCAGTACTTC; CDR3 protein: CASSQSRGERNEQYF
clone size: few; V gene: TRBV12-3/TRBV12-4; D gene: TRBD1; J gene: TRBJ1-4; CDR3 DNA: TGTGCCAGCAGTGCCAACAGGGGGGGGAATGAAAAACTGTTTTTT; CDR3 protein: CASSANRGGNEKLFF
clone size: few; V gene: TRBV6-5; D gene: -; J gene: TRBJ2-3; CDR3 DNA: TGTGCCAGCTCTTTGGGGGGGGGCGGCGGTACGCAGTATTTT; CDR3 protein: CASSLGGGGGTQYF
clone size: -; V gene: TRBV5-6; D gene: -; J gene: TRBJ2-6; CDR3 DNA: TGTGCCAGCAGCCCGTACCTCGCCGGGGCCAACGTCCTGACTTTC; CDR3 protein: CASSPYLAGANVLTF
clone size: -; V gene: TRBV27; D gene: -; J gene: TRBJ2-5; CDR3 DNA: TGTGCCAGCAGTTCTCGGGGGCCAGAGACCCAGTACTTC; CDR3 protein: CASSSRGPETQYF
clone size: -; V gene: TRBV4-3; D gene: -; J gene: TRBJ2-6; CDR3 DNA: TGCGCCAGCAGCCCCGGGAAGAGCTCTGGGGCCAACGTCCTGACTTTC; CDR3 protein: CASSPGKSSGANVLTF
clone size: -; V gene: TRBV4-3; D gene: -; J gene: TRBJ2-1; CDR3 DNA: TGCGCCAGCAGCCAAGAAGGGGGGAGGGCCTCGGATGAGCAGTTCTTC; CDR3 protein: CASSQEGGRASDEQFF
clone size: few; V gene: TRBV28; D gene: TRBD2; J gene: TRBJ2-3; CDR3 DNA: TGTGCCAGCAGTTTGGGCGCTGCTAGCGGGGGAGATACGCAGTATTTT; CDR3 protein: CASSLGAASGGDTQYF
clone size: many; V gene: TRBV28; D gene: -; J gene: TRBJ2-5; CDR3 DNA: TGTGCCAGCGCAGAACCGGGGACCTCACAAGAGACCCAGTACTTC; CDR3 protein: CASAEPGTSQETQYF
clone size: few; V gene: TRBV3-1; D gene: -; J gene: TRBJ2-3; CDR3 DNA: TGTGCCAGCAGCCGCCGGGAGACAGGAGGCACAGATACGCAGTATTTT; CDR3 protein: CASSRRETGGTDTQYF
clone size: few; V gene: TRBV5-4; D gene: -; J gene: TRBJ2-6; CDR3 DNA: TGTGCCTCATCTCCTCAGGCCAACGTCCTGACTTTC; CDR3 protein: CASSPQANVLTF
clone size: -; V gene: TRBV20-1; D gene: -; J gene: TRBJ2-3; CDR3 DNA: TGCAGTGCTTCCCCCGGTCGGGTCACAGATACGCAGTATTTT; CDR3 protein: CSASPGRVTDTQYF
clone size: many; V gene: TRBV5-1; D gene: -; J gene: TRBJ2-4; CDR3 DNA: TGCGCCAGCAGCTCACAAAACATTCAGTACTTC; CDR3 protein: CASSSQNIQYF
clone size: -; V gene: TRBV28; D gene: -; J gene: TRBJ1-6; CDR3 DNA: TGTGCCAGCTTCCAGGCGCTCGCTTATAATTCACCCCTCCACTTT; CDR3 protein: CASFQALAYNSPLHF
clone size: -; V gene: TRBV5-1; D gene: TRBD1; J gene: TRBJ2-7; CDR3 DNA: TGCGCCAGCAGCTGGGACAGACAGGATGTCTCCTACGAGCAGTACTTC; CDR3 protein: CASSWDRQDVSYEQYF
clone size: -; V gene: TRBV6-1; D gene: TRBD2; J gene: TRBJ2-1; CDR3 DNA: TGTGCCAGCAGCGATTACTATTCTAGCGGGAGATTCTCCTACAATGAGCAGTTCTTC; CDR3 protein: CASSDYYSSGRFSYNEQFF
clone size: few; V gene: TRBV4-1; D gene: -; J gene: TRBJ2-1; CDR3 DNA: TGCGCCAGCAGCCACCTCGGAAGGGGCCTGAGGAATGAGCAGTTCTTC; CDR3 protein: CASSHLGRGLRNEQFF
clone size: few; V gene: TRBV19; D gene: -; J gene: TRBJ1-5; CDR3 DNA: TGTGCCAGTAAATCCCGGACCGACCCCGGAGCGGGCCAGCCCCAGCATTTT; CDR3 protein: CASKSRTDPGAGQPQHF
clone size: many; V gene: TRBV5-5; D gene: TRBD2; J gene: TRBJ2-7; CDR3 DNA: TGTGCCAGCAGCTTGGCCACGGGAGGCTTGTACGAGCAGTACTTC; CDR3 protein: CASSLATGGLYEQYF
clone size: few; V gene: TRBV3-1; D gene: TRBD1; J gene: TRBJ1-6; CDR3 DNA: TGTGCCAGCAACACAGGGGGCAGGAATTCACCCCTCCACTTT; CDR3 protein: CASNTGGRNSPLHF
clone size: few; V gene: TRBV6-2/TRBV6-3; D gene: -; J gene: TRBJ2-2; CDR3 DNA: TGTGCCAGCAGTTACCCGTGGGGGTCCGGGGAGCTGTTTTTT; CDR3 protein: CASSYPWGSGELFF
clone size: once; V gene: TRBV11-2; D gene: TRBD1; J gene: TRBJ1-5; CDR3 DNA: TGTGCCAGCAGCTTAGATGGACAGGACACTCAGCCCCAGCATTTT; CDR3 protein: CASSLDGQDTQPQHF
clone size: -; V gene: TRBV29-1; D gene: -; J gene: TRBJ1-4; CDR3 DNA: TGCAGCGTTGAAGATAAGGGCCAGGGAAACGAAAAACTGTTTTTT; CDR3 protein: CSVEDKGQGNEKLFF
clone size: few; V gene: TRBV18; D gene: -; J gene: TRBJ1-6; CDR3 DNA: TGTGCCAGCTCACCACAGGGACACTCCAATTCACCCCTCCACTTT; CDR3 protein: CASSPQGHSNSPLHF
clone size: -; V gene: TRBV29-1; D gene: TRBD2; J gene: TRBJ2-1; CDR3 DNA: TGCAGCGTTGGGGGCAGGGGGGCTAGCGGGAACTTCTACAATGAGCAGTTCTTC; CDR3 protein: CSVGGRGASGNFYNEQFF
clone size: -; V gene: TRBV7-2; D gene: -; J gene: TRBJ2-7; CDR3 DNA: TGTGCCAGCAGCTTAGGGGGGGGGCCACCCTACGAGCAGTACTTC; CDR3 protein: CASSLGGGPPYEQYF
clone size: -; V gene: TRBV28; D gene: -; J gene: TRBJ2-7; CDR3 DNA: TGTGCCAGCAGTTCGGCGCAGGGGGGCGAGCAGTACTTC; CDR3 protein: CASSSAQGGEQYF
clone size: many; V gene: TRBV6-2/TRBV6-3; D gene: -; J gene: TRBJ2-4; CDR3 DNA: TGTGCCAGCCTGTGGGGGGCCAAAAACATTCAGTACTTC; CDR3 protein: CASLWGAKNIQYF
clone size: -; V gene: TRBV20-1; D gene: -; J gene: TRBJ1-1; CDR3 DNA: TGCAGTGCTAGAGATTGGAACAGGGTCCAACATGGGGGCACTGAAGCTTTCTTT; CDR3 protein: CSARDWNRVQHGGTEAFF
clone size: -; V gene: TRBV5-4; D gene: -; J gene: TRBJ1-2; CDR3 DNA: TGTGCCAGCAGCTTGAGAGGAGATAATGGCTACACCTTC; CDR3 protein: CASSLRGDNGYTF
clone size: few; V gene: TRBV10-3; D gene: -; J gene: TRBJ1-5; CDR3 DNA: TGTGCCATCAGGGGGCAGGACGGTCAGCCCCAGCATTTT; CDR3 protein: CAIRGQDGQPQHF
clone size: -; V gene: TRBV29-1; D gene: -; J gene: TRBJ1-4; CDR3 DNA: TGCAGCGTTCGGGATCCAACTAATGAAAAACTGTTTTTT; CDR3 protein: CSVRDPTNEKLFF
clone size: few; V gene: TRBV13; D gene: -; J gene: TRBJ2-2; CDR3 DNA: TGTGCCAGCAGCCCCCCTCAACGGAGCTGGAACACCGGGGAGCTGTTTTTT; CDR3 protein: CASSPPQRSWNTGELFF
clone size: -; V gene: TRBV9; D gene: TRBD1; J gene: TRBJ2-7; CDR3 DNA: TGTGCCAGCAGCGTAGGGGACAGGGCTTTGGAGCAGTACTTC; CDR3 protein: CASSVGDRALEQYF
clone size: -; V gene: TRBV7-3; D gene: -; J gene: TRBJ2-3; CDR3 DNA: TGTGCCAGCAGCTTAACGGCTGGGGGGAGCGGCACAGATACGCAGTATTTT; CDR3 protein: CASSLTAGGSGTDTQYF
clone size: -; V gene: TRBV20-1; D gene: TRBD2; J gene: TRBJ2-3; CDR3 DNA: TGCAGTGCACAAGGACGAGCGGGACCCCTAATCTTT; CDR3 protein: CSAQGRAGPLIF
clone size: -; V gene: TRBV18; D gene: -; J gene: TRBJ1-1; CDR3 DNA: TGTGCCAGCTCACCACTGGAGAGTGGGGCCCACACTGAAGCTTTCTTT; CDR3 protein: CASSPLESGAHTEAFF
clone size: few; V gene: TRBV10-3; D gene: TRBD2; J gene: TRBJ2-1; CDR3 DNA: TGTGCCATCAGTGAGGTTAGCGGGAGGGCCCCCTACAATGAGCAGTTCTTC; CDR3 protein: CAISEVSGRAPYNEQFF
clone size: -; V gene: TRBV2; D gene: -; J gene: TRBJ1-5; CDR3 DNA: TGTGCCAGCAATTTCGGGAATCAGCCCCAGCATTTT; CDR3 protein: CASNFGNQPQHF
clone size: many; V gene: TRBV7-9; D gene: -; J gene: TRBJ2-1; CDR3 DNA: TGTGCCAGCAGCTTATTCCCCATCTCCAATGAGCAGTTCTTC; CDR3 protein: CASSLFPISNEQFF
clone size: -; V gene: TRBV28; D gene: -; J gene: TRBJ1-6; CDR3 DNA: TGTGCCAGCAAGGATGGGGGCGCCTCCTATAATTCACCCCTCCACTTT; CDR3 protein: CASKDGGASYNSPLHF
clone size: many; V gene: TRBV6-6; D gene: -; J gene: TRBJ1-1; CDR3 DNA: TGTGCCAGCAGGGTTCGGGGGCAGTCGAACACTGAAGCTTTCTTT; CDR3 protein: CASRVRGQSNTEAFF